A selection of T cell receptor beta chains follows, all from one sample in a study of blood T cell repertoires in COVID-19. TCRdb's table, derived via immunoSEQ multiplex PCR, lists solely in-frame clones and lacks some. The repertoire consists of 55,000 to 90,000 clones, with more than 70% occurring once and the leading ten covering approximately 1.4%. Sequencing input: peripheral blood. The receptors shown here come from a human donor in a cohort sampled during active COVID-19. Both conserved end residues are part of each CDR3. Fields, in order: J gene, clone size, V gene, D gene, CDR3 protein, CDR3 DNA. The D gene is left open where the match is weak. Size is stated for part of the rows, as once, few or many counts, or as a class when the clone is expanded.

>TRBJ2-2|.|TRBV11-2|.
CASSFLGEAGELFF
TGTGCCAGCAGCTTTTTAGGGGAGGCCGGGGAGCTGTTTTTT
>TRBJ2-7|.|TRBV19|.
CASSAGHNYEQYF
TGTGCCAGTAGTGCAGGACACAACTACGAGCAGTACTTC
>TRBJ2-7|.|TRBV5-5|.
CASSLVGRDSTEQYF
TGTGCCAGCAGCTTGGTAGGCAGGGACTCCACCGAGCAGTACTTC
>TRBJ1-6|few|TRBV7-8|.
CASSLVGRSDSPLHF
TGTGCCAGCAGCTTAGTAGGCAGGTCAGATTCACCCCTCCACTTT
>TRBJ2-3|once|TRBV10-3|.
CAITEGLQADTQYF
TGTGCCATCACCGAGGGACTTCAAGCAGATACGCAGTATTTT
>TRBJ2-7|.|TRBV24-1|.
CATSDSGFDVASRGLWEQYF
TGTGCCACCAGTGATTCAGGGTTTGACGTGGCTAGTAGGGGATTATGGGAGCAGTACTTC
>TRBJ1-1|.|TRBV11-2|TRBD1
CASSDYRGREAFF
TGTGCCAGCAGCGACTACAGGGGCCGTGAAGCTTTCTTT
>TRBJ1-1|once|TRBV10-3|TRBD1
CAISEGTGVNTEAFF
TGTGCCATCAGTGAAGGGACAGGGGTGAACACTGAAGCTTTCTTT
>TRBJ2-1|.|TRBV24-1|.
CATGGAGYNEQFF
TGTGCCACCGGAGGAGCCGGGTACAATGAGCAGTTCTTC
>TRBJ2-1|.|TRBV6-5|TRBD2
CASRGLAGYNEQFF
TGTGCCAGCAGGGGACTAGCGGGTTACAATGAGCAGTTCTTC
>TRBJ2-3|.|TRBV24-1|TRBD2
CATSDGTRYTDTQYF
TGTGCCACCAGTGACGGGACTAGATACACAGATACGCAGTATTTT